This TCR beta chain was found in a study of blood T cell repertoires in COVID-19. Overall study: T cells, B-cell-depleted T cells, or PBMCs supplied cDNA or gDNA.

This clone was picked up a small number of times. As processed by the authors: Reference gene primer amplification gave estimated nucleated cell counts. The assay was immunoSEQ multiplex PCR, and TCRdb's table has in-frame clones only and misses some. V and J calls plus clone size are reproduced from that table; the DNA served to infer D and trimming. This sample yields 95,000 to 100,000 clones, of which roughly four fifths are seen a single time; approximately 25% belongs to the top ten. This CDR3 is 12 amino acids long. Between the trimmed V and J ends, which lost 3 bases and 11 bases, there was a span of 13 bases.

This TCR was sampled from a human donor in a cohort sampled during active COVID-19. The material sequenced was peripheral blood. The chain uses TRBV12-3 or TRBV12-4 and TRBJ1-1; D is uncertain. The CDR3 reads CASSLEARRAFF. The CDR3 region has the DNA TGTGCCAGCAGTTTGGAGGCCAGGAGGGCTTTCTTT.